The 4 T cell receptor beta chains listed next were all sequenced from one sample in a study of a mutant IDH1 vaccine in newly diagnosed glioma. The table came from immunoSEQ multiplex PCR; TCRdb's copy has only in-frame clones and leaves some out. This repertoire shows about 23,000 clones, roughly 84% found once; its top ten account for around 2.8%. The antigens these receptors bind are not known. The time point was: week 47, end of study. What each vaccine dose contained was 300 ug of mutant IDH1 20-mer peptide, accompanied by topical imiquimod. The specimen was PBMCs, collected from a glioma patient whose treatment included an IDH1 peptide vaccine. The source is a man aged 35 to 55 with glioma.

CDR3 nucleotides: TGTGCCAGCAGGGACCGGGACACCCATCAGCCCCAGCATTTT. This gives the protein CASRDRDTHQPQHF. The gene calls are TRBV7-2 and TRBJ1-5, with D possibly matching TRBD1 (6 bases). The germline V and J ends were trimmed by 6 bases and 5 bases, with 14 bases remaining between them. The CDR3 loop spans 14 amino acids. Germline loops: CDR1 SGHTA, CDR2 FQGNSA.

This chain joins TRBV2 and TRBJ1-4; D not certain. CDR1 and CDR2 (germline): SNHLY, FYNNEI. V dropped 2 bases and J dropped 8 bases, with 6 bases sitting between them. This CDR3 has 12 residues. As DNA, the CDR3 is TGTGCCAGCAGTGAAAGTGGAGAAAAACTGTTTTTT. Its translation is CASSESGEKLFF.

The chain carries TRBV29-1 and TRBJ2-1, with D tentatively TRBD2 (5 bases). CDR3 length equals 14 residues. The V end was cut by 4 bases, the J end by 3 bases, with 13 bases between. CDR1 SQVTM and CDR2 ANQGSEA come from the germline V gene. CDR3 nucleotides: TGCAGCGTTGGCCGGACGGAGGACTACAATGAGCAGTTCTTC. Protein product: CSVGRTEDYNEQFF.

The chain couples TRBV6-6 to TRBJ2-1; 14 bases are shared with TRBD2. Germline V lookup: CDR1 MNHNY, CDR2 SVGAGI (reference sequence). With 7 bases clipped from V and 9 bases from J, the junction kept 11 bases outside the gene matches. The CDR3 contains 16 residues. The CDR3 nucleotides are TGTGCCAGCACTGAGGGACTAGCGGGAGCTTCGAGTGAGCAGTTCTTC. Residues: CASTEGLAGASSEQFF.